A selection of T cell receptor beta chains follows, all from one sample in a study of T cell responses to AZD1222 COVID-19 vaccine. TCRdb keeps only in-frame clones here, not all; method: immunoSEQ multiplex PCR. This table has tens of thousands of clones, about 91% appearing once. Sequenced material: peripheral blood, taken 28 days after the second AZD1222 dose. The receptor source for this set is an adult who received the AZD1222 COVID-19 vaccine. Both conserved end residues are part of each CDR3. The order of the fields is clone size, J gene, D gene, V gene, CDR3 protein, CDR3 DNA. A D gene is named only where the DNA matches it firmly. For some rows the clone size is stated as once, few or many, or as a class when expanded; others skip it.

>-|TRBJ2-7|-|TRBV10-3
CAISGRDNSYEQYF
TGTGCCATCAGTGGCCGGGACAACTCCTACGAGCAGTACTTC
>-|TRBJ2-3|TRBD2|TRBV3-1/TRBV3-2
CASSPRLLAGTDTQYF
TGTGCCAGCAGCCCTCGGCTACTAGCGGGAACAGATACGCAGTATTTT
>once|TRBJ2-5|-|TRBV5-6
CASSLDDGGGGETQYF
TGTGCCAGCAGCTTGGATGATGGTGGGGGCGGAGAGACCCAGTACTTC
>-|TRBJ2-7|-|TRBV29-1
CSVEPRGSTYEQYF
TGCAGCGTTGAACCCCGTGGATCTACCTACGAGCAGTACTTC
>-|TRBJ2-7|TRBD2|TRBV6-2/TRBV6-3
CASRPRGTSGISSSYEQYF
TGTGCCAGCAGACCTAGGGGTACTAGCGGGATCTCAAGCTCCTACGAGCAGTACTTC
>-|TRBJ2-6|TRBD1|TRBV19
CASSIDPPYGTGAGANVLTF
TGTGCCAGTAGTATAGATCCCCCGTATGGGACAGGGGCCGGGGCCAACGTCCTGACTTTC
>-|TRBJ2-3|-|TRBV5-4
CASGDRNTDTQYF
TGTGCCAGCGGTGATCGGAACACAGATACGCAGTATTTT
>-|TRBJ2-5|-|TRBV6-5
CASSSGSRETQYF
TGTGCCAGCAGTTCAGGGAGTAGGGAGACCCAGTACTTC
>-|TRBJ1-6|-|TRBV19
CASSTPGLNSPLHF
TGTGCCAGTAGTACCCCGGGACTGAATTCACCCCTCCACTTT
>-|TRBJ1-6|-|TRBV27
CASSFRRNSPLHF
TGTGCCAGCAGTTTTCGTCGGAATTCACCCCTCCACTTT
>few|TRBJ1-6|-|TRBV27
CASTHRVGNSPLHF
TGTGCCAGCACCCACAGGGTAGGGAATTCACCCCTCCACTTT
>-|TRBJ1-1|-|TRBV25-1
CASSELGVGTEAFF
TGTGCCAGCAGTGAATTAGGGGTGGGGACTGAAGCTTTCTTT
>-|TRBJ2-7|-|TRBV6-5
CASAGGYEQYF
TGTGCCAGCGCTGGGGGTTACGAGCAGTACTTC
>-|TRBJ2-7|TRBD1|TRBV18
CASSVGQGYEQYF
TGTGCCAGCTCAGTGGGACAGGGATACGAGCAGTACTTC
>-|TRBJ1-5|-|TRBV7-2
CASSSDRAGPQHF
TGTGCCAGCAGCTCCGATAGGGCAGGGCCCCAGCATTTT
>-|TRBJ2-2|TRBD2|TRBV7-6
CASSLRAGLAVNTGELFF
TGTGCCAGCAGCTTACGGGCAGGGCTAGCGGTTAACACCGGGGAGCTGTTTTTT
>-|TRBJ1-5|-|TRBV28
CASSLPSGGVSNQPQHF
TGTGCCAGCAGCCTCCCTAGCGGGGGAGTGAGCAATCAGCCCCAGCATTTT
>few|TRBJ1-1|TRBD1|TRBV10-2
CASSGDRGTEAFF
TGCGCCAGCAGTGGCGACAGGGGGACTGAAGCTTTCTTT
>-|TRBJ2-3|-|TRBV5-1
CASSSAGAPTDTQYF
TGCGCCAGCAGCTCAGCAGGGGCCCCCACAGATACGCAGTATTTT
>-|TRBJ1-1|-|TRBV27
CASSRHALGPKALNTEAFF
TGTGCCAGCAGTCGCCACGCCCTAGGCCCTAAAGCCCTGAACACTGAAGCTTTCTTT
>once|TRBJ2-2|TRBD1|TRBV7-9
CASSPRQGATSTGELFF
TGTGCCAGCAGCCCGCGACAGGGGGCCACGAGCACCGGGGAGCTGTTTTTT
>-|TRBJ2-3|-|TRBV4-2
CASSPTGTDTQYF
TGTGCCAGCAGCCCCACCGGGACAGATACGCAGTATTTT
>-|TRBJ1-3|TRBD1|TRBV27
CASSPTGVRNTIYF
TGTGCCAGCAGTCCAACAGGGGTTAGAAACACCATATATTTT
>-|TRBJ2-5|-|TRBV6-5
CASGRSYQETQYF
TGTGCCAGCGGGCGCTCGTACCAAGAGACCCAGTACTTC
>-|TRBJ2-7|TRBD1|TRBV7-9
CASSIGSGQGPYEQYF
TGTGCCAGCAGCATTGGGTCGGGACAGGGTCCCTACGAGCAGTACTTC
>-|TRBJ1-4|-|TRBV3-1/TRBV3-2
CASRRGEKLFF
TGTGCCAGCAGACGAGGTGAAAAACTGTTTTTT
>-|TRBJ1-3|-|TRBV7-2
CASSLDPPVDTIYF
TGTGCCAGCAGCTTAGATCCCCCCGTAGACACCATATATTTT
>-|TRBJ2-3|-|TRBV5-1
CASRSDRTLTDTQYF
TGCGCCAGCAGATCCGACAGGACTCTCACAGATACGCAGTATTTT
>-|TRBJ1-4|-|TRBV19
CASSIQGPGEEKLFF
TGTGCCAGTAGTATTCAAGGTCCAGGGGAAGAAAAACTGTTTTTT
>few|TRBJ2-1|-|TRBV29-1
CSVEGWGTNEQFF
TGCAGCGTTGAGGGTTGGGGAACCAATGAGCAGTTCTTC
>-|TRBJ1-4|-|TRBV19
CASSTTSYEKLFF
TGTGCCAGTAGTACCACTTCGTATGAAAAACTGTTTTTT
>-|TRBJ2-1|TRBD1|TRBV24-1
CATSDPDRGSYNEQFF
TGTGCCACCAGTGATCCCGACAGGGGTTCCTACAATGAGCAGTTCTTC
>-|TRBJ2-3|TRBD1|TRBV9
CASSYQGQDTDTQYF
TGTGCCAGCAGCTACCAGGGACAGGACACAGATACGCAGTATTTT
>-|TRBJ1-5|-|TRBV3-1/TRBV3-2
CASSQATGNQPQHF
TGTGCCAGCAGCCAAGCTACAGGAAATCAGCCCCAGCATTTT
>-|TRBJ2-2|TRBD1|TRBV28
CASSFIGQGPAGELFF
TGTGCCAGCAGTTTTATCGGACAGGGGCCTGCCGGGGAGCTGTTTTTT
>-|TRBJ2-7|-|TRBV6-2/TRBV6-3
CASSYSTRRTHYEQYF
TGTGCCAGCAGTTACTCGACCCGGAGAACCCACTACGAGCAGTACTTC
>-|TRBJ1-1|-|TRBV5-1
CASSLRGGNTEAFF
TGCGCCAGCAGCTTGCGGGGGGGTAACACTGAAGCTTTCTTT
>-|TRBJ1-1|TRBD1|TRBV27
CASSFQGATEAFF
TGTGCCAGCAGTTTCCAGGGGGCCACTGAAGCTTTCTTT
>once|TRBJ1-6|TRBD1|TRBV7-6
CASSLGGQAAYNSPLHF
TGTGCCAGCAGCTTAGGGGGACAGGCCGCATATAATTCACCCCTCCACTTT
>-|TRBJ1-5|-|TRBV21-1
CASSPRGTGKFINQPQHF
TGTGCCAGCAGCCCGCGGGGGACAGGGAAGTTTATTAATCAGCCCCAGCATTTT
>-|TRBJ1-1|-|TRBV27
CASSLQMNTEAFF
TGTGCCAGCAGTTTGCAGATGAACACTGAAGCTTTCTTT
>-|TRBJ2-7|TRBD2|TRBV27
CASAPFSSGSAHEQYF
TGTGCCAGCGCGCCCTTTAGTAGCGGGAGTGCCCACGAGCAGTACTTC
>-|TRBJ2-3|TRBD2|TRBV2
CASRRGKGLAGGADTQYF
TGTGCCAGCAGGCGGGGGAAGGGACTAGCGGGAGGGGCAGATACGCAGTATTTT